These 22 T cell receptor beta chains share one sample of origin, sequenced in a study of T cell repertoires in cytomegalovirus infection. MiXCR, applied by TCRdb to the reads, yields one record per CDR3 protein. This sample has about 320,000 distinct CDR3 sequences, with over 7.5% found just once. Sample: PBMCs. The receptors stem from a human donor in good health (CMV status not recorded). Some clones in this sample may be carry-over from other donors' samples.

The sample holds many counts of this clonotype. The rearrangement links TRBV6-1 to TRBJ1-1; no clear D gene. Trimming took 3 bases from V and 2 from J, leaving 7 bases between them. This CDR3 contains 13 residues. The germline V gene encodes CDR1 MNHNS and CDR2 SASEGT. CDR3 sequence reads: CASSDGFNTEAFF. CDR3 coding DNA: TGTGCCAGCAGTGACGGCTTTAACACTGAAGCTTTCTTT.

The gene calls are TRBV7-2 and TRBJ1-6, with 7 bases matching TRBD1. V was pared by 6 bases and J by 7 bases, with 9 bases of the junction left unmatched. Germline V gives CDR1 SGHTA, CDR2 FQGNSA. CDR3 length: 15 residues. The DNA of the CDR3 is TGTGCCAGCAGACCCGGGACAGTGAAGAATTCACCCCTCCACTTT. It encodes CASRPGTVKNSPLHF.

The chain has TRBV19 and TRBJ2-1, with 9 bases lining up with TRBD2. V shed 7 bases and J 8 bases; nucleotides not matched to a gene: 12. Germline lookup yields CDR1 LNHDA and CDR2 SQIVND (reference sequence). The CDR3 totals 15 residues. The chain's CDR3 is CASTPSGGRVDEQFF. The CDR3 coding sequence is TGTGCCAGTACCCCAAGCGGGGGGCGCGTGGATGAGCAGTTCTTC.

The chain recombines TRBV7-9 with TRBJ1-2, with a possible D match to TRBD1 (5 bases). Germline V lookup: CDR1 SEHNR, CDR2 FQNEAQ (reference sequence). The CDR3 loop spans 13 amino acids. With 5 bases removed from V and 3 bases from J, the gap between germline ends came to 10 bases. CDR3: CASSRGTDYGYTF. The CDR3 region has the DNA TGTGCCAGCAGCCGCGGGACGGACTATGGCTACACCTTC.

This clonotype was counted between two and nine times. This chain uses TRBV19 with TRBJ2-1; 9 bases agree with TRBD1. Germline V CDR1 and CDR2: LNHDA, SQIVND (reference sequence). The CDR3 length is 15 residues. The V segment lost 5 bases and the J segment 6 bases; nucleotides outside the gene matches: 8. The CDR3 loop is CASSPGQGVGNEQFF. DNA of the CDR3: TGTGCCAGTAGTCCGGGACAGGGAGTTGGCAATGAGCAGTTCTTC.

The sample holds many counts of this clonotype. CDR3 sequence: CASGRGGAFF. In DNA form, the CDR3 reads TGTGCCAGCGGTAGGGGGGGAGCTTTCTTT. V usage is TRBV6-2 or TRBV6-3 and J usage is TRBJ1-1; the D gene is possibly TRBD1 (6 bases). This CDR3 comprises 10 residues. The V and J ends lost 8 bases and 10 bases respectively, with 11 bases between them. Germline V lookup: CDR1 MNHEY, CDR2 SVGEGT.

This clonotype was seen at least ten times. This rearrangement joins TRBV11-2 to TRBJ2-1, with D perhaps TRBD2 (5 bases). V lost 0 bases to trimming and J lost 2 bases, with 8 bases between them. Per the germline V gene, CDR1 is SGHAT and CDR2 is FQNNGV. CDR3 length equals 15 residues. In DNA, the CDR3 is TGTGCCAGCAGCTTAGATACGGGGACCTACAATGAGCAGTTCTTC. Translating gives CASSLDTGTYNEQFF.

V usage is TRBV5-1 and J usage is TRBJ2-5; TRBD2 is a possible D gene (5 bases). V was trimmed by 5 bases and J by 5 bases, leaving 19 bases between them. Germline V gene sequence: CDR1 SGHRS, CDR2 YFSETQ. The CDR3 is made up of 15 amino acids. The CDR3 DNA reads TGCGCCAGCAGGGTCAGCGGTCCACGAGGGGAGACCCAGTACTTC. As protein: CASRVSGPRGETQYF.

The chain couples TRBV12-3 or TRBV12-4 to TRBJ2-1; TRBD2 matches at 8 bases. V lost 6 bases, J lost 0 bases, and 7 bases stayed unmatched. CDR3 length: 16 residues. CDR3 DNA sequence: TGTGCCAGCAGGTCCAACAGCGGGAGCTCCTACAATGAGCAGTTCTTC. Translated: CASRSNSGSSYNEQFF.

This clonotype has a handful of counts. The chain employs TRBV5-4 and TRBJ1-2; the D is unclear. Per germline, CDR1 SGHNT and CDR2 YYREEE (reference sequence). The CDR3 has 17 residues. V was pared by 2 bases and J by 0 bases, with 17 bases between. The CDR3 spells CASSFVPGTPSNYGYTF. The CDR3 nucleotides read TGTGCCAGCAGCTTCGTGCCCGGCACACCCTCTAACTATGGCTACACCTTC. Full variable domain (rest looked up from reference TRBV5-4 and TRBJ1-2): ETGVTQSPTHLIKTRGQQVTLRCSSQSGHNTVSWYQQALGQGPQFIFQYYREEENGRGNFPPRFSGLQFPNYSSELNVNALELDDSALYLCASSFVPGTPSNYGYTFGSGTRLTVV.

CDR3 residues: CASSQDTGYNTEAFF. DNA for the CDR3: TGCGCCAGCAGCCAAGATACCGGGTATAACACTGAAGCTTTCTTT. The rearrangement joins TRBV4-3 to TRBJ1-1; D uncertain. Trimming shortened V by 0 bases and J by 2 bases, and 10 bases separated the two germline ends. The length of the CDR3 is 15 residues. Germline assignment: CDR1 LGHNA and CDR2 YSLEER.

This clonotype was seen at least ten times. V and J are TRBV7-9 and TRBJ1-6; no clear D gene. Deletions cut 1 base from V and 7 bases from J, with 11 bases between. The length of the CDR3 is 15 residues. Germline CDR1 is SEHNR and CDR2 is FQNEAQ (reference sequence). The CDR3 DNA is TGTGCCAGCAGCTTAGAACGACAACCGAATTCACCCCTCCACTTT. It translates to CASSLERQPNSPLHF.

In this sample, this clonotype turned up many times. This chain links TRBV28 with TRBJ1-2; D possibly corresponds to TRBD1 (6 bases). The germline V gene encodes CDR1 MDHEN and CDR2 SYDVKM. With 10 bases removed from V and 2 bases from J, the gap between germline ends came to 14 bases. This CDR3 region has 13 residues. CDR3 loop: CAIEGGANYGYTF. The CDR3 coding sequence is TGTGCCATCGAGGGGGGAGCGAACTATGGCTACACCTTC.

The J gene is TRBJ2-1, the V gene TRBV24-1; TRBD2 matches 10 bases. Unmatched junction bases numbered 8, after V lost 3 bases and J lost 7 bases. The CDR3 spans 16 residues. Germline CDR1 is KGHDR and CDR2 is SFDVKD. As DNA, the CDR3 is TGTGCCACCAGTGATCCCAGCGGGGGGGCGCGAAATGAGCAGTTCTTC. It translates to CATSDPSGGARNEQFF.

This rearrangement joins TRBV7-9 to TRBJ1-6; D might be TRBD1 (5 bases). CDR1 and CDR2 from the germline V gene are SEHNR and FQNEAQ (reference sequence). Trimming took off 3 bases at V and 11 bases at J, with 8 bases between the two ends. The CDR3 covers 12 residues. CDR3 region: CASSLDKTPLHF. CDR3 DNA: TGTGCCAGCAGCTTGGACAAAACACCCCTCCACTTT.

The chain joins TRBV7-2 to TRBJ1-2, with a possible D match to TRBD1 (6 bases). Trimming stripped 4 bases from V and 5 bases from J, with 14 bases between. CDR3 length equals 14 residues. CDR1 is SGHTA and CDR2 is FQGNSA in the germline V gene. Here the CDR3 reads CASSSTRTAYGYTF. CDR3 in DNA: TGTGCCAGCAGCTCCACCAGGACAGCATATGGCTACACCTTC.

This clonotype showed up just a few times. CDR3 nucleotide sequence: TGTGCCAGCAGCCCGACAGGGGGGAATGGATCACCCCTCCACTTT. This encodes CASSPTGGNGSPLHF. The chain has TRBV11-1 and TRBJ1-6, with 9 bases aligning to TRBD1. Germline CDR1 and CDR2: SGHAT and FQDESV (reference sequence). The J segment lost 10 bases and the V segment lost 5 bases, leaving 9 bases of the junction unmatched. This CDR3 comprises 15 residues.

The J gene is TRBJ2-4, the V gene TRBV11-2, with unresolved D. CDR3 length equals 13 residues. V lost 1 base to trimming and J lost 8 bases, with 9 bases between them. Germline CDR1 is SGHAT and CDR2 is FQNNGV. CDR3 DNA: TGTGCCAGCAGCTTAGTTATCCCGGACATTCAGTACTTC. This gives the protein CASSLVIPDIQYF.

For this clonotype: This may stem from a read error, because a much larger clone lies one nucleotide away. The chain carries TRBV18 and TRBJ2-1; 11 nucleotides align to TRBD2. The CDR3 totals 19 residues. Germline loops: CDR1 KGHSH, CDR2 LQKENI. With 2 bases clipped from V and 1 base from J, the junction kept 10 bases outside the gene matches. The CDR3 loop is CASSPTGSSGGRSYNEQFF. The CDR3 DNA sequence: TGTGCCAGCTCACCAACGGGCTCTAGCGGGGGGAGGTCCTACAATGAGCAGTTCTTC. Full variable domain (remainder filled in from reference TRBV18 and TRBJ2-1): NAGVMQNPRHLVRRRGQEARLRCSPMKGHSHVYWYRQLPEEGLKFMVYLQKENIIDESGMPKERFSAEFPKEGPSILRIQQVVRGDSAAYFCASSPTGSSGGRSYNEQFFGPGTRLTVL.

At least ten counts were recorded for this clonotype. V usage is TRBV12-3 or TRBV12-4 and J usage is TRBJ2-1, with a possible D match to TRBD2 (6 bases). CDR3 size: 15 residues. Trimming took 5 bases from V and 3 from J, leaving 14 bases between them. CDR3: CASSPGGSGYNEQFF. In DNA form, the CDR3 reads TGTGCCAGCAGTCCCGGGGGTAGCGGCTACAATGAGCAGTTCTTC.

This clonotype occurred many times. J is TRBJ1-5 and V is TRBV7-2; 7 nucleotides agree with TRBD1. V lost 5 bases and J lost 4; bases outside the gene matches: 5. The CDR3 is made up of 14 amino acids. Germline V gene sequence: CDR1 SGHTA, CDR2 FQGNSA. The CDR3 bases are TGTGCCAGCAGCCCATCAGGGGGGAATCAGCCCCAGCATTTT. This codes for CASSPSGGNQPQHF. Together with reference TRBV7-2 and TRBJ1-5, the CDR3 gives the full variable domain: GAGVSQSPSNKVTEKGKDVELRCDPISGHTALYWYRQSLGQGLEFLIYFQGNSAPDKSGLPSDRFSAERTGGSVSTLTIQRTQQEDSAVYLCASSPSGGNQPQHFGDGTRLSIL.

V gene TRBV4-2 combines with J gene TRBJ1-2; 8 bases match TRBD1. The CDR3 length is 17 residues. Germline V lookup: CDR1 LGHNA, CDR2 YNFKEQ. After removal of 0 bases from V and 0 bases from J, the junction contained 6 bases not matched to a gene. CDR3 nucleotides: TGTGCCAGCAGCCAAGAAACAGGGGGGCTAACTAACTATGGCTACACCTTC. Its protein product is CASSQETGGLTNYGYTF.